Below are 23 T cell receptor beta chains sequenced from a single sample in a study of T-cell memory formation after mild COVID-19. Each CDR3 protein gets one entry after TCRdb re-called the 5' RACE reads with MiXCR. The sample records approximately 250,000 distinct CDR3 sequences, around 15% being singletons. What was sequenced was PBMCs or a T cell subset sorted from them (not recorded which). Receptors were obtained from a man between 18 and 35 years old who had mild COVID-19 (a few samples of this study predate the infection). Cell type and time point are not known.

This clonotype was recorded a few times. CDR3 residues: CASSLSQGPMNEQFF. DNA of the CDR3: TGTGCCAGCAGTTTATCGCAGGGCCCTATGAATGAGCAGTTCTTC. V gene TRBV28 combines with J gene TRBJ2-1; tentative D call: TRBD1 (5 bases). Germline CDR1 is MDHEN and CDR2 is SYDVKM. This CDR3 is 15 amino acids long. V was shortened by 1 base and J by 7 bases, with 14 bases between the two germline ends.

This clonotype turned up a few times. A read error is likely, as this CDR3 ends without the conserved phenylalanine or tryptophan. It is unclear where the CDR3 begins or ends on the DNA, so no DNA is shown, and the CDR3 is as TCRdb lists it. The genes are TRBV29-1 and TRBJ2-7; TRBD1 is the table's D call and was not checked against the DNA. Termini included, the CDR3 measures 9 amino acids. CDR1 and CDR2 (germline): SQVTM, ANQGSEA. The CDR3 reads CSVESGGGT.

The chain couples TRBV11-1 to TRBJ2-2; the match to TRBD1 covers 9 bases. Germline assignment: CDR1 SGHAT and CDR2 FQDESV (reference sequence). V trimming: 5 bases; J trimming: 2 bases; junction bases outside the gene matches: 12. The CDR3 sequence is 18 residues long. CDR3 in amino acids: CASSPRMGQGVNTGELFF. The CDR3 DNA sequence: TGTGCCAGCAGCCCCCGTATGGGACAGGGAGTAAACACCGGGGAGCTGTTTTTT. Combining the CDR3 with reference TRBV11-1 and TRBJ2-2 gives the whole variable domain EAEVAQSPRYKITEKSQAVAFWCDPISGHATLYWYRQILGQGPELLVQFQDESVVDDSQLPKDRFSAERLKGVDSTLKIQPAELGDSAMYLCASSPRMGQGVNTGELFFGEGSRLTVL.

CDR3 sequence: CASTPGGGPDTQYF. Here the CDR3 DNA reads TGTGCCAGTACCCCGGGAGGAGGCCCAGATACGCAGTATTTT. The chain combines TRBV19 with TRBJ2-3; 7 positions match TRBD2. Trimming at V came to 7 bases and at J to 4 bases, leaving 8 bases not matched to a gene. The CDR3 runs to 14 residues. Germline CDR1 is LNHDA and CDR2 is SQIVND (reference sequence).

This clonotype was counted only a few times. The chain combines TRBV7-8 with TRBJ2-3; 11 nucleotides align to TRBD2. Germline V lookup: CDR1 SGHVS, CDR2 FQNEAQ. This CDR3 region has 21 residues. Trimming took 6 bases from V and 0 from J; bases not matched to a gene: 20. The CDR3 nucleotides read TGTGCCAGCAGACACTCCCGACTAGCGGGGAAAATACCACTTAGCACAGATACGCAGTATTTT. This encodes CASRHSRLAGKIPLSTDTQYF.

This sequence joins TRBV27 and TRBJ2-1; 10 bases map to TRBD2. V lost 6 bases, J lost 2 bases, and 7 bases stayed unmatched. Germline V gene lookup returns CDR1 MNHEY and CDR2 SMNVEV (reference sequence). This CDR3 is 16 amino acids long. CDR3 nucleotides: TGTGCCAGCAGCTGGACTAGCGGTATTACCTACAATGAGCAGTTCTTC. Amino acids: CASSWTSGITYNEQFF.

Only a few counts were recorded for this clonotype. The chain recombines TRBV29-1 with TRBJ2-4, with a tentative D call TRBD1 (5 bases). The CDR3 is made up of 14 amino acids. Germline CDR1 is SQVTM and CDR2 is ANQGSEA. The CDR3 spells CSYKDILAKNIQYF. CDR3 sequence (DNA): TGCTCCTACAAGGACATCCTTGCCAAAAACATTCAGTACTTC.

In this sample, this clonotype turned up a few times. This chain joins TRBV7-6 and TRBJ1-1; no firm D call. The germline V gene has CDR1 SGHVS and CDR2 FNYEAQ. The V gene lost 3 bases and the J gene lost 3 bases, with 14 bases spanning the gap. CDR3 size: 15 residues. CDR3 residues: CASSFPYNTDTEAFF. DNA for the CDR3: TGTGCCAGCAGCTTCCCCTACAACACAGACACTGAAGCTTTCTTT. Together with reference TRBV7-6 and TRBJ1-1, the CDR3 gives the full variable domain: GAGVSQSPRYKVTKRGQDVALRCDPISGHVSLYWYRQALGQGPEFLTYFNYEAQQDKSGLPNDRFSAERPEGSISTLTIQRTEQRDSAMYRCASSFPYNTDTEAFFGQGTRLTVV.

This clonotype was detected many times. CDR3 bases: TGCGCCAGCAGCTTAAACAGAGATTCCTATGGCTACACCTTC. This codes for CASSLNRDSYGYTF. The genes are TRBV5-1 and TRBJ1-2; no definite D call. V was pared by 2 bases and J by 4 bases, with 12 bases between. The CDR3 spans 14 residues. CDR1 is SGHRS, CDR2 YFSETQ, per germline.

The chain carries TRBV12-3 or TRBV12-4 and TRBJ2-6; tentatively, D is TRBD2 (5 bases). This CDR3 spans 16 amino acids. Trimming pared 1 base from V and 2 bases from J, leaving 9 bases between. In DNA form, the CDR3 reads TGTGCCAGCAGTTTAGGGGTCGGGGCTGGGGCCAACGTCCTGACTTTC. This sequence encodes CASSLGVGAGANVLTF.

The J gene is TRBJ2-3, the V gene TRBV12-3 or TRBV12-4, with 9 bases aligning to TRBD1. V shed 7 bases and J 2 bases; nucleotides not matched to a gene: 4. The CDR3 contains 14 residues. The CDR3 DNA follows: TGTGCCAGCACCGGACAGGGGCCCACAGATACGCAGTATTTT. It yields the protein CASTGQGPTDTQYF.

In this sample, this clonotype turned up a few times. The V gene is TRBV7-8, the J gene TRBJ2-3; TRBD1 aligns across 7 bases. V shed 2 bases and J 3 bases; nucleotides not matched to a gene: 8. The CDR3 loop spans 16 amino acids. CDR1 SGHVS and CDR2 FQNEAQ come from the germline V gene. The DNA of the CDR3 is TGTGCCAGCAGCTTAAAGGCTCAGGGGGTAACAGATACGCAGTATTTT. This sequence encodes CASSLKAQGVTDTQYF.

The sample holds a few counts of this clonotype. J is TRBJ1-2 and V is TRBV7-2, with a weak D call TRBD1 (6 bases). The CDR3 loop spans 15 amino acids. The V end lost 5 bases, the J end lost 5 bases, and 18 bases lay between the germline ends. The germline CDR1 and CDR2 sequences are SGHTA and FQGNSA. The chain's CDR3 is CASSLLDSFSYGYTF. As DNA, the CDR3 is TGTGCCAGCAGCCTCTTGGACAGTTTCTCTTATGGCTACACCTTC.

The rearrangement joins TRBV7-9 to TRBJ2-5; 9 nucleotides line up with TRBD1. CDR3 length: 13 residues. Germline V gene sequence: CDR1 SEHNR, CDR2 FQNEAQ (reference sequence). J lost 5 bases, V lost 4 bases, and 2 bases had no gene match. The CDR3 DNA follows: TGTGCCAGCAGCTATGGGACAGGGGAGACCCAGTACTTC. Residues: CASSYGTGETQYF.

J is TRBJ1-1 and V is TRBV11-1; 7 bases align to TRBD1. Trimming cost V 4 bases and J 3 bases; bases outside gene matches: 8. Germline V gene sequence: CDR1 SGHAT, CDR2 FQDESV (reference sequence). The length of the CDR3 is 15 residues. This CDR3 is CASSSWTGGDTEAFF. CDR3 nucleotide sequence: TGTGCCAGCAGCTCGTGGACAGGCGGCGACACTGAAGCTTTCTTT.

This clonotype was picked up a small number of times. The chain recombines TRBV6-1 with TRBJ2-7; D could derive from TRBD1 or TRBD2 (6 bases each). Trimming left V 2 bases short and J 5 bases short, with 13 bases between. The CDR3 has 14 residues. The germline V gene encodes CDR1 MNHNS and CDR2 SASEGT. The CDR3 sequence: CASSERPGADEQYV. DNA of the CDR3: TGTGCCAGCAGTGAACGCCCGGGGGCGGACGAGCAGTACGTC.

A few counts support this clonotype. The chain has TRBV6-5 and TRBJ1-1; D not certain. V lost 8 bases, J lost 6 bases, and 16 bases lay in between. The CDR3 contains 13 residues. Germline V gene lookup returns CDR1 MNHEY and CDR2 SVGAGI. CDR3 DNA sequence: TGTGCCAGCCGGCCCCATGGCAACCCTGAAGCTTTCTTT. It translates to CASRPHGNPEAFF.

The chain couples TRBV20-1 to TRBJ1-2, with D perhaps TRBD1 (5 bases). The CDR3 is made up of 13 amino acids. Germline CDR1 is DFQATT and CDR2 is SNEGSKA (reference sequence). V was cut by 4 bases and J by 4 bases, with 13 bases left in between. The DNA of the CDR3 is TGCAGTGCTACCCCGGGACGGCTCTATGGCTACACCTTC. Protein sequence: CSATPGRLYGYTF.

The table lists this clonotype with a few counts. The V and J genes are TRBV4-3 and TRBJ1-5; the D is unclear. The length of the CDR3 is 15 residues. Germline V gene data show CDR1 as LGHNA and CDR2 as YSLEER. Between the trimmed V and J ends, which lost 0 bases and 0 bases, there was a span of 6 bases. The CDR3 coding sequence is TGCGCCAGCAGCCAAGAACGGTATAGCAATCAGCCCCAGCATTTT. Translated: CASSQERYSNQPQHF.

This clonotype was counted a few times. The junction differs from germline at one of its ends, possibly a read error. This rearrangement joins TRBV6-6 to TRBJ2-5; maybe TRBD2 (6 bases). Germline V lookup: CDR1 MNHNY, CDR2 SVGAGI (reference sequence). This CDR3 contains 11 residues. CDR3 nucleotides: TGTGCCAGCAGTTACGGAGGGGATAAAGACTTC. It codes for CASSYGGDKDF.

There are a few counts of this clonotype. The genes are TRBV6-2 or TRBV6-3 and TRBJ2-5, with 12 bases lining up with TRBD2. Per the germline V gene, CDR1 is MNHEY and CDR2 is SVGEGT. CDR3 size: 15 residues. V trimming: 6 bases; J trimming: 5 bases; junction bases outside the gene matches: 7. The CDR3 DNA reads TGTGCCAGCAGCCGCCGACTAGCGGGGGTGGAGACCCAGTACTTC. Protein: CASSRRLAGVETQYF.

This clonotype appeared a few times. This chain joins TRBV20-1 and TRBJ2-5; tentative D call: TRBD2 (6 bases). This CDR3 region has 12 residues. The V and J ends lost 3 bases and 5 bases respectively, with 10 bases between them. The germline CDR1 and CDR2 sequences are DFQATT and SNEGSKA (reference sequence). The CDR3 is CSASEGRETQYF. In nucleotides, the CDR3 is TGCAGTGCTAGTGAAGGGAGGGAGACCCAGTACTTC.

The chain uses TRBV11-2 and TRBJ2-1; 8 bases are a match to TRBD1. The CDR3 is 15 residues long. Germline V lookup: CDR1 SGHAT, CDR2 FQNNGV. J lost 7 bases, V lost 7 bases, and 12 bases had no gene match. The CDR3 DNA sequence: TGTGCCAGCACCCGGTGGACAGGGTCGTGGAATGAGCAGTTCTTC. Its translation is CASTRWTGSWNEQFF. The full variable domain, with the rest looked up from reference TRBV11-2 and TRBJ2-1, is EAGVAQSPRYKIIEKRQSVAFWCNPISGHATLYWYQQILGQGPKLLIQFQNNGVVDDSQLPKDRFSAERLKGVDSTLKIQPAKLEDSAVYLCASTRWTGSWNEQFFGPGTRLTVL.